These 27 T cell receptor beta chains share one sample of origin, sequenced in a study of blood T cell repertoires in COVID-19. The data were produced by immunoSEQ multiplex PCR, yet TCRdb's version contains in-frame clones alone and is incomplete. The repertoire holds approximately 200,000 clones, with 88% as singletons. Material: peripheral blood. The source of these receptors is a man between 65 and 85 years old with acute or convalescent COVID-19.

V and J are TRBV27 and TRBJ1-6; D not certain. CDR3 length: 17 amino acids. The ends were cut back, 6 bases at V and 5 bases at J, with 20 bases in the middle. The germline V gene has CDR1 MNHEY and CDR2 SMNVEV (reference sequence). The chain's CDR3 is CASRKLEAGIHNSPLHF. CDR3 sequence (DNA): TGTGCCAGCAGAAAACTGGAAGCCGGGATCCATAATTCACCCCTCCACTTT.

The CDR3 sequence: CATSDELGSEQYF. CDR3 nucleotides: TGTGCCACCAGTGATGAACTAGGGAGCGAGCAGTACTTC. V usage is TRBV24-1 and J usage is TRBJ2-7, with D possibly being TRBD2 (5 bases). Trimming pared 3 bases from V and 6 bases from J, leaving 11 bases between. The CDR3 is made up of 13 amino acids. Germline V gene sequence: CDR1 KGHDR, CDR2 SFDVKD.

The chain combines TRBV5-1 with TRBJ1-1, with a possible D match to TRBD1 (5 bases). Trimming pared 5 bases from V and 0 bases from J, leaving 17 bases between. CDR1 and CDR2 (germline): SGHRS, YFSETQ. This CDR3 is 16 amino acids long. The CDR3 spells CASREGWTNVNTEAFF. The CDR3 DNA follows: TGCGCCAGCAGAGAAGGTTGGACAAATGTGAACACTGAAGCTTTCTTT.

This chain links TRBV5-1 with TRBJ1-1; TRBD1 matches at 9 bases. The germline V gene encodes CDR1 SGHRS and CDR2 YFSETQ. Losses at the gene ends were 4 bases for V and 4 bases for J; bases not matched to a gene: 8. The CDR3 extends over 15 amino acids. This chain's CDR3 is CASSPGQGLSTEAFF. CDR3 sequence (DNA): TGCGCCAGCAGCCCGGGACAGGGATTGAGCACTGAAGCTTTCTTT. Full variable domain (rest looked up from reference TRBV5-1 and TRBJ1-1): KAGVTQTPRYLIKTRGQQVTLSCSPISGHRSVSWYQQTPGQGLQFLFEYFSETQRNKGNFPGRFSGRQFSNSRSEMNVSTLELGDSALYLCASSPGQGLSTEAFFGQGTRLTVV.

This sequence joins TRBV6-4 and TRBJ2-5; TRBD2 aligns across 9 bases. V lost 0 bases to trimming and J lost 2 bases; unmatched junction nucleotides: 7. CDR3 length: 17 amino acids. Germline values: CDR1 MRHNA, CDR2 SNTAGT. In nucleotides, the CDR3 is TGTGCCAGCAGTGACTCGATGGCTAGCGGGGTACAAGAGACCCAGTACTTC. Translating gives CASSDSMASGVQETQYF.

The CDR3 sequence: CASSLKGPGGTDTQYF. CDR3 coding DNA: TGCGCCAGCAGCTTGAAGGGCCCCGGGGGCACAGATACGCAGTATTTT. The chain uses TRBV5-1 and TRBJ2-3; perhaps TRBD2 as D (5 bases). Germline CDR1 is SGHRS and CDR2 is YFSETQ. V lost 1 base, J lost 1 base, and 13 bases lay in between. CDR3 size: 16 residues.

The V call is TRBV4-3, the J call TRBJ2-7; 10 bases are shared with TRBD2. Germline V gene lookup returns CDR1 LGHNA and CDR2 YSLEER. Trimming cost V 2 bases and J 4 bases; bases outside gene matches: 5. The CDR3 spans 15 residues. The CDR3 sequence: CASSQLAGVGYEQYF. In DNA, the CDR3 is TGCGCCAGCAGCCAACTAGCGGGAGTCGGTTACGAGCAGTACTTC.

This clone came up once. The chain carries TRBV7-9 and TRBJ2-7, with 13 bases fitting TRBD2. Germline loops: CDR1 SEHNR, CDR2 FQNEAQ (reference sequence). CDR3 size: 15 residues. The ends lost 4 bases at V and 2 bases at J; junction bases unmatched: 2. Written as DNA, the CDR3 is TGTGCCAGCAGCTCGGGGACTAGCGGGGCCTACGAGCAGTACTTC. Its protein is CASSSGTSGAYEQYF.

The rearrangement joins TRBV27 to TRBJ1-6, with D perhaps matching TRBD1 (5 bases). The V gene lost 3 bases and the J gene lost 0 bases, with 9 bases spanning the gap. The germline V gene encodes CDR1 MNHEY and CDR2 SMNVEV (reference sequence). CDR3 length equals 16 residues. CDR3: CASSFQGSSYNSPLHF. CDR3 nucleotide sequence: TGTGCCAGCAGTTTCCAGGGTTCCTCCTATAATTCACCCCTCCACTTT.

This chain uses TRBV5-1 with TRBJ1-2; 8 nucleotides line up with TRBD1. This CDR3 has 14 residues. J was trimmed by 4 bases and V by 3 bases; bases with no gene match: 5. The germline gives CDR1 SGHRS, CDR2 YFSETQ. CDR3 amino acids: CASSSGTGGYGYTF. DNA for the CDR3: TGCGCCAGCAGCTCTGGGACAGGAGGCTATGGCTACACCTTC.

The genes are TRBV19 and TRBJ2-2; 7 bases are shared with TRBD1. The CDR3 contains 15 residues. Trimming cost V 5 bases and J 4 bases; bases outside gene matches: 7. CDR1 and CDR2 from the germline V gene are LNHDA and SQIVND (reference sequence). CDR3 DNA sequence: TGTGCCAGTAGTCTGACAGGGCGGACCACCGGGGAGCTGTTTTTT. Residues: CASSLTGRTTGELFF.

This clone was counted a single time. V gene TRBV3-1 (or the pseudogene TRBV3-2) combines with J gene TRBJ2-5; TRBD2 might be the D (7 bases). The germline V gene has CDR1 LGHDT and CDR2 YNNKEL (reference sequence). The CDR3 length is 12 residues. The V end was cut by 9 bases, the J end by 7 bases, with 15 bases between. CDR3 nucleotide sequence: TGTGCCAGTAGATACAGGGAGGGGACCCAGTACTTC. Its translation is CASRYREGTQYF.

CDR3 region: CATSELAGGGLFF. In DNA form, the CDR3 reads TGTGCCACCAGTGAACTAGCGGGAGGGGGACTGTTCTTC. The V call is TRBV24-1, the J call TRBJ2-1, with 13 positions matching TRBD2. Germline lookup yields CDR1 KGHDR and CDR2 SFDVKD. The CDR3 has 13 residues. V lost 4 bases, J lost 15 bases, and 5 bases stayed unmatched.

This rearrangement joins TRBV11-2 to TRBJ1-6; D is possibly TRBD1 (5 bases). The CDR3 has 15 amino acids. Germline V lookup: CDR1 SGHAT, CDR2 FQNNGV. V was pared by 2 bases and J by 7 bases, with 12 bases between. Written as DNA, the CDR3 is TGTGCCAGCAGCTTAACGGCAGGGCTAAATTCACCCCTCCACTTT. Residues: CASSLTAGLNSPLHF.

This chain uses TRBV18 with TRBJ2-7; perhaps TRBD1 as D (6 bases). The CDR3 extends over 13 amino acids. The germline V gene encodes CDR1 KGHSH and CDR2 LQKENI. Trimming shortened V by 6 bases and J by 6 bases, and 15 bases separated the two germline ends. The CDR3 region is CASSSVDRSEQYF. The CDR3 nucleotides are TGTGCCAGCTCCAGCGTTGACAGGTCCGAGCAGTACTTC.

The rearrangement uses TRBV4-3 and TRBJ1-5; tentative D call: TRBD1 (5 bases). Germline V gene lookup returns CDR1 LGHNA and CDR2 YSLEER. The CDR3 is 14 residues long. V was clipped by 0 bases and J by 9 bases, with 12 bases between them. The CDR3, as DNA: TGCGCCAGCAGCCAAGACTGGGGGGGGAGGCCCCAGCATTTT. Amino acids: CASSQDWGGRPQHF.

V usage is TRBV28 and J usage is TRBJ2-7, with a weak D call TRBD2 (5 bases). Germline CDR1 MDHEN, CDR2 SYDVKM. Trimming left V 1 base short and J 0 bases short, with 10 bases between. There are 15 residues in the CDR3. The CDR3 here is CASSLSQSGSYEQYF. The CDR3 DNA follows: TGTGCCAGCAGTTTATCTCAAAGCGGCTCCTACGAGCAGTACTTC. Based on the CDR3 plus reference TRBV28 and TRBJ2-7, the full variable domain is DVKVTQSSRYLVKRTGEKVFLECVQDMDHENMFWYRQDPGLGLRLIYFSYDVKMKEKGDIPEGYSVSREKKERFSLILESASTNQTSMYLCASSLSQSGSYEQYFGPGTRLTVT.

This chain joins TRBV21-1 and TRBJ2-1; TRBD2 was called by the table and not checked on the DNA. TRBV21-1 is listed as a pseudogene. The CDR3 is made up of 16 amino acids. This chain's CDR3 is CASSKAFVFFYNEQFF. The CDR3 coding sequence is TGTGCCAGCAGCAAAGCTTTCGTATTCTTCTACAATGAGCAGTTCTTC.

This clone was detected a few times. This chain uses TRBV1 with TRBJ2-3; TRBD2, the table's D call, was not compared with the DNA. TRBV1 is classified as a pseudogene. This CDR3 has 18 amino acids. As DNA, the CDR3 is TGCACCAGCAGCCAGCCTGGCCACCCGGGGACTAGGCAACATACGCAGTATTTT. Protein product: CTSSQPGHPGTRQHTQYF.

This rearrangement joins TRBV6-1 to TRBJ1-2; tentatively, D is TRBD1 (5 bases). Trimming cost V 0 bases and J 3 bases, with 8 bases left between them. CDR1 is MNHNS, CDR2 SASEGT, per germline. CDR3 length: 14 residues. This CDR3 is CASSEAGVYYGYTF. CDR3 bases: TGTGCCAGCAGTGAAGCAGGGGTATACTATGGCTACACCTTC.

V and J are TRBV6-5 and TRBJ1-1; D gene ambiguous. The CDR3 is 13 amino acids. V was clipped by 2 bases and J by 3 bases, with 7 bases between them. Germline V gene lookup returns CDR1 MNHEY and CDR2 SVGAGI. CDR3 nucleotide sequence: TGTGCCAGCAGTTACAGCGAGGACACTGAAGCTTTCTTT. It encodes CASSYSEDTEAFF.

The J gene is TRBJ2-3, the V gene TRBV10-3; 13 bases are a match to TRBD2. This CDR3 comprises 16 residues. Germline CDR1 ENHRY, CDR2 SYGVKD. J lost 0 bases, V lost 10 bases, and 7 bases had no gene match. CDR3 in amino acids: CATRLAGGLSTDTQYF. CDR3 in DNA: TGTGCCACCAGACTAGCGGGAGGCCTTAGCACAGATACGCAGTATTTT.

The chain links TRBV3-1 (or the pseudogene TRBV3-2) to TRBJ1-1; D call uncertain. The CDR3 is made up of 12 amino acids. Germline-derived CDR1 and CDR2 are LGHDT and YNNKEL (reference sequence). V lost 0 bases, J lost 10 bases, and 9 bases lay in between. CDR3 region: CASSQEGLVAFF. The CDR3 DNA sequence: TGTGCCAGCAGCCAAGAGGGCCTGGTAGCTTTCTTT.

This sequence joins TRBV7-2 and TRBJ2-2; 7 bases map to TRBD2. In germline, CDR1 is SGHTA, CDR2 FQGNSA. The CDR3 runs 17 residues. V was clipped by 6 bases and J by 4 bases; unmatched bases: 14. CDR3: CASRFRLAGAGTGELFF. The CDR3 DNA is TGTGCCAGCAGATTCAGACTAGCCGGCGCCGGCACCGGGGAGCTGTTTTTT.

The CDR3 region has the DNA TGTGCCAGCTCACCACCGGGACAGCGACTCTCTGGGGCCAACGTCCTGACTTTC. As protein: CASSPPGQRLSGANVLTF. This chain links TRBV18 with TRBJ2-6, with 7 positions matching TRBD1. Trimming took 0 bases from V and 0 from J; bases not matched to a gene: 5. The CDR3 spans 18 residues. Germline V gene data show CDR1 as KGHSH and CDR2 as LQKENI. Filled out from reference TRBV18 and TRBJ2-6, the complete variable domain reads NAGVMQNPRHLVRRRGQEARLRCSPMKGHSHVYWYRQLPEEGLKFMVYLQKENIIDESGMPKERFSAEFPKEGPSILRIQQVVRGDSAAYFCASSPPGQRLSGANVLTFGAGSRLTVL.

The V gene is TRBV19, the J gene TRBJ1-1; no definite D call. Trimming took off 4 bases at V and 1 base at J, with 10 bases between the two ends. Germline loops: CDR1 LNHDA, CDR2 SQIVND (reference sequence). CDR3 length equals 14 residues. This CDR3 reads CASSNPGGNTEAFF. The CDR3 DNA reads as TGTGCCAGTAGTAACCCCGGAGGGAACACTGAAGCTTTCTTT. The variable domain in full, with the rest retrieved from reference TRBV19 and TRBJ1-1, is DGGITQSPKYLFRKEGQNVTLSCEQNLNHDAMYWYRQDPGQGLRLIYYSQIVNDFQKGDIAEGYSVSREKKESFPLTVTSAQKNPTAFYLCASSNPGGNTEAFFGQGTRLTVV.

The chain carries TRBV7-3 and TRBJ2-3; D ambiguous. The CDR3 sequence is 13 residues long. Trimming pared 3 bases from V and 4 bases from J, leaving 8 bases between. The germline gives CDR1 SGHTA, CDR2 FQGTGA. CDR3 DNA sequence: TGTGCCAGCAGCTTGAGAGAAGCAGATACGCAGTATTTT. This encodes CASSLREADTQYF.